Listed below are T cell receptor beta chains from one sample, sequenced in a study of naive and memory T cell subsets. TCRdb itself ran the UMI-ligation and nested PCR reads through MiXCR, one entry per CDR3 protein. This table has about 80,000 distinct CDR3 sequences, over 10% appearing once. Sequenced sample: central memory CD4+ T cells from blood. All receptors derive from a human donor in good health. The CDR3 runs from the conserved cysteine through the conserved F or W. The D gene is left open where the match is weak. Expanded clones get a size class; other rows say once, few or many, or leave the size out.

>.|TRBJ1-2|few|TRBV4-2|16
TGTGCCAGCAGCCAAGATCTATCACGCGGAAACTATGGCTACACCTTC
CASSQDLSRGNYGYTF
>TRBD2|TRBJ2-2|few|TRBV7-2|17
TGTGCCAGCAGGACTAGCGGGAGAGTATATGTAGGCGGGGAGCTGTTTTTT
CASRTSGRVYVGGELFF
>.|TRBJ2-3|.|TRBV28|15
TGTGCCAGCAGTCAATGGTGGGGTAGCACAGATACGCAGTATTTT
CASSQWWGSTDTQYF
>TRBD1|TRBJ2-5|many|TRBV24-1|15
TGTGCCACCAGTGATTTAGGGACAGGGGAAGAGACCCAGTACTTC
CATSDLGTGEETQYF
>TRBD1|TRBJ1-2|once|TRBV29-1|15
TGCAGCGTTGATTCGGGTGGGACAGGGCGGTATGGCTACACCTTC
CSVDSGGTGRYGYTF
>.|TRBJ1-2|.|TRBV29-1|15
TGCAGCGTTGATGAGGGCGGGGCTCAGAGCTATGGCTACACCTTC
CSVDEGGAQSYGYTF
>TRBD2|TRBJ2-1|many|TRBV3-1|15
TGTGCCAGCAGCCAAGATAGCGGGAGTGCCGTTGAGCAGTTCTTC
CASSQDSGSAVEQFF
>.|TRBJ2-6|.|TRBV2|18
TGTGCCAGCAGTGATCTCGGTATATTACCCTCTGGGGCCAACGTCCTGACTTTC
CASSDLGILPSGANVLTF
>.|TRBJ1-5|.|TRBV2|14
TGTGCCAGCAGTGACGGGGCTCCAAATCAGCCCCAGCATTTT
CASSDGAPNQPQHF
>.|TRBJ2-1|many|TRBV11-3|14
TGTGCCAGCGTTCGTCGGGAATCCTACAATGAGCAGTTCTTC
CASVRRESYNEQFF
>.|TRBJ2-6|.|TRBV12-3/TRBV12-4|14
TGTGCCAGCAGTTTACCCTCTGGGGCCAACGTCCTGACTTTC
CASSLPSGANVLTF
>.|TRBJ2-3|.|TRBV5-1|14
TGCGCCAGCAGCAAGTTGGAGAACACAGATACGCAGTATTTT
CASSKLENTDTQYF
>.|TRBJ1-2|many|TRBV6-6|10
TGTGCCAGCAGTCATTATGGCTACACCTTC
CASSHYGYTF
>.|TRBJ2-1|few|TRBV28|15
TGTGCCAGCAGTTTACCCCGCGGGAACTACAATGAGCAGTTCTTC
CASSLPRGNYNEQFF
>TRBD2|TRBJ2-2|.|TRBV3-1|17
TGTGCCAGCAGCCTTAAGAGACTAGCGATGAACACCGGGGAGCTGTTTTTT
CASSLKRLAMNTGELFF
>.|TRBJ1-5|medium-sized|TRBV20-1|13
TGCAGTGCCATCCCGGGGGTGAGTCAGCCCCAGCATTTT
CSAIPGVSQPQHF
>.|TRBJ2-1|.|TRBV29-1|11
TGCAGCGTTGGATACGGGAATGAGCAGTTCTTC
CSVGYGNEQFF
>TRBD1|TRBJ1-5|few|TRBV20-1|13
TGCAGTGCTAGCGGGGACAGGAATCAGCCCCAGCATTTT
CSASGDRNQPQHF
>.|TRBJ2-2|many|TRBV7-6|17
TGTGCCAGCAGCTTAGAGGGGGCGGGAGCTGACACCGGGGAGCTGTTTTTT
CASSLEGAGADTGELFF
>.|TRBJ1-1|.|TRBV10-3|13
TGTGCCATCAGTGACGGACCCAACGCTGAAGCTTTCTTT
CAISDGPNAEAFF
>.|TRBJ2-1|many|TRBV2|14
TGTGCCAGCAGTGAAACCGAGCTAGCGAATGAGCAGTTCTTC
CASSETELANEQFF
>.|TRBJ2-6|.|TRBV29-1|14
TGCAGCGTTTTCGGCAGCTCTGGGGCCAACGTCCTGACTTTC
CSVFGSSGANVLTF
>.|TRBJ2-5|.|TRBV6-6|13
TGTGCCAGCAGTCAGGAGGGGGGAGAGACCCAGTACTTC
CASSQEGGETQYF
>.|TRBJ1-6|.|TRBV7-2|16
TGTGCCAGCAGCTTAGGGTTGGGTCAGGCGGAAGGGGCCCTCCACTTT
CASSLGLGQAEGALHF
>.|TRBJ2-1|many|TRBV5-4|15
TGTGCCAGCAGCTTGTTTGGTCTACGGTACAATGAGCAGTTCTTC
CASSLFGLRYNEQFF
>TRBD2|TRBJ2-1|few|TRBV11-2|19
TGTGCCAGCAGCACCCCCGGGACTAGCGGGAAGGGGCGATACTATGAGCAGTTCTTC
CASSTPGTSGKGRYYEQFF
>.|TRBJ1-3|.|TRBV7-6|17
TGTGCCAGCAGCCGACAGAACTCAAGCGGGAGAAGAAACACCATATATTTT
CASSRQNSSGRRNTIYF
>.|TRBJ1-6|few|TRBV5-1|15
TGCGCCAGCAGAAGGGACGTCTCCTGGGATTCACCCCTCCACTTT
CASRRDVSWDSPLHF
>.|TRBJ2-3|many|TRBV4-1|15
TGCGCCAGCAGCCAAGTAGGGCAGGGAAAAGATACGCAGTATTTT
CASSQVGQGKDTQYF